Below, 19 T cell receptor beta chains from the same sample are listed, as sequenced in a study of spatial heterogeneity in lung cancer. Time point indicated: sample taken at primary tumor resection. Unsorted whole RNA samples from tumor, nontumor lung or frozen PBMC were sequenced. Using its own MiXCR run on the 5' RACE reads, TCRdb lists one record per CDR3 protein. Among approximately 11,000 distinct CDR3 sequences listed, about 3.5% were seen once. Here the sequenced sample was PBMCs, taken at surgery. The receptor source for this set is a female donor with early-stage non-small cell lung cancer.

This clonotype was picked up many times. The library was designed around alpha chains, so this beta chain is a stray read whose abundance carries little weight. This chain connects TRBV27 to TRBJ2-7; no definite D call. In germline, CDR1 is MNHEY, CDR2 SMNVEV (reference sequence). The CDR3 spans 13 residues. Trimming left V 2 bases short and J 3 bases short, with 8 bases between. CDR3 protein: CASSLGSYYEQYF. CDR3 nucleotides: TGTGCCAGCAGTTTAGGCAGCTACTACGAGCAGTACTTC.

This clonotype came up many times. A library prepared for alpha chains yielded this beta chain as an off-target read; its size is of little meaning. This sequence joins TRBV20-1 and TRBJ2-7, with D maybe TRBD1 (5 bases). Trimming cost V 3 bases and J 2 bases, with 8 bases left between them. Looked up from germline, CDR1 is DFQATT and CDR2 is SNEGSKA (reference sequence). The CDR3 spans 12 residues. The DNA for the CDR3 is TGCAGTGCTAGGGGGCAAACCTACGAGCAGTACTTC. It translates to CSARGQTYEQYF.

This clonotype is labeled as medium-sized. In a library made to pick up alpha chains, this beta chain is a stray read with a size that means little. The V and J genes are TRBV7-9 and TRBJ2-7, with D unclear. V was pared by 1 base and J by 9 bases, with 7 bases between. The CDR3 sequence is 11 residues long. Germline CDR1 is SEHNR and CDR2 is FQNEAQ (reference sequence). The CDR3 sequence is CASSLDSGQYF. For the CDR3, the DNA is TGTGCCAGCAGCTTAGACTCCGGGCAGTACTTC.

This clonotype was found many times. With the library built for alpha chains, this beta chain is off target and its frequency is not meaningful. The chain has TRBV20-1 and TRBJ1-6; 9 positions match TRBD1. V lost 1 base, J lost 6 bases, and 1 base stayed unmatched. CDR1 is DFQATT and CDR2 is SNEGSKA in the germline V gene (reference sequence). This CDR3 contains 14 residues. The CDR3 spells CSARVGQGNSPLHF. CDR3 nucleotides: TGCAGTGCTAGAGTGGGACAGGGTAATTCACCCCTCCACTTT.

This clonotype was seen many times. This beta chain turned up in a library designed for alpha chains; as an off-target read, its abundance says little. The chain employs TRBV5-8 and TRBJ2-1, with TRBD2 identical over 14 bases. Germline V gene lookup returns CDR1 SGHTS and CDR2 YDEGEE. The CDR3 runs to 16 residues. V lost 3 bases and J lost 11; bases outside the gene matches: 10. DNA of the CDR3: TGTGCCAGCAGCTCCGGGACTAGCGGGGGAAGGTCACAGCAGTTCTTC. It is translated as CASSSGTSGGRSQQFF.

This clonotype occurred a few times. This beta chain appears as a stray read in a library generated for alpha chains; its size is not informative. The chain links TRBV2 to TRBJ1-5, with a possible D match to TRBD1 (6 bases). The CDR3 is made up of 13 amino acids. Germline V CDR1 and CDR2: SNHLY, FYNNEI. V lost 7 bases and J lost 7, with 14 bases in between. CDR3 residues: CASTRTVTQPQHF. In DNA, the CDR3 is TGTGCCAGCACCCGGACAGTTACACAGCCCCAGCATTTT.

The table lists this clonotype with many counts. This beta chain represents an off-target read in a library built for alpha chains; its size is of limited meaning. This chain joins TRBV5-4 and TRBJ1-2; weak D call: TRBD1 (5 bases). Germline V CDR1 and CDR2: SGHNT, YYREEE (reference sequence). This CDR3 spans 14 amino acids. V lost 4 bases and J lost 3, with 13 bases in between. The CDR3 coding sequence is TGTGCCAGCAGCCGTGAACAGGCCCACTATGGCTACACCTTC. Amino acids: CASSREQAHYGYTF.

This clonotype has ten or more counts. This beta chain lies outside the target of a library built for alpha chains; its clone size means little. The rearrangement uses TRBV6-2 or TRBV6-3 and TRBJ2-2, with a tentative D call TRBD1 (6 bases). This CDR3 spans 14 amino acids. V lost 2 bases and J lost 5, with 9 bases in between. Looked up from germline, CDR1 is MNHEY and CDR2 is SVGEGT. CDR3 in amino acids: CASSYVRGTGELFF. DNA of the CDR3: TGTGCCAGCAGTTACGTAAGGGGGACCGGGGAGCTGTTTTTT.

This clonotype was found many times. This beta chain was picked up by a library intended for alpha chains and is off target, so its count carries little meaning. The chain uses TRBV9 and TRBJ2-3; the D call may be TRBD1 or TRBD2 (7 bases each). Germline values: CDR1 SGDLS, CDR2 YYNGEE. V lost 0 bases, J lost 4 bases, and 18 bases lay in between. The CDR3 is made up of 17 amino acids. This CDR3 reads CASSVGARQGGADTQYF. The CDR3 coding sequence is TGTGCCAGCAGCGTAGGAGCTCGGCAGGGGGGGGCAGATACGCAGTATTTT.

This clonotype was detected many times. This beta chain represents an off-target read in a library built for alpha chains; its size is of limited meaning. The gene calls are TRBV7-9 and TRBJ2-6, with D possibly TRBD1 on 6 matching bases. V was pared by 1 base and J by 3 bases, with 16 bases between. Per the germline V gene, CDR1 is SEHNR and CDR2 is FQNEAQ (reference sequence). The CDR3 sequence is 18 residues long. CDR3 sequence reads: CASSLVQGSSLGANVLTF. In DNA form, the CDR3 reads TGTGCCAGCAGCTTAGTGCAGGGGTCGAGCCTTGGGGCCAACGTCCTGACTTTC.

This clonotype came up many times. For a library built for alpha chains, this beta chain is a stray read; little rests on its size. This chain uses TRBV7-9 with TRBJ1-1, with unresolved D. The V end lost 5 bases, the J end lost 0 bases, and 7 bases lay between the germline ends. The CDR3 length is 13 residues. From germline, CDR1 is SEHNR and CDR2 FQNEAQ (reference sequence). The CDR3, as DNA: TGTGCCAGCAGCCCTTCACTGAACACTGAAGCTTTCTTT. It encodes CASSPSLNTEAFF.

Many counts were recorded for this clonotype. This beta chain came through as a stray read in a library set up for alpha chains, and its size says little. The chain couples TRBV5-1 to TRBJ2-2, with D possibly being TRBD1 (5 bases). CDR3 length: 14 residues. Germline assignment: CDR1 SGHRS and CDR2 YFSETQ. Trimming removed 2 bases at V and 5 bases at J, with 10 bases between. The CDR3 nucleotides are TGCGCCAGCAGCTTCTACTCAGGGACCGGGGAGCTGTTTTTT. Its translation: CASSFYSGTGELFF.

This clonotype has a count of ten or more. Within a library made for alpha chains, this beta chain is off target, and its count is uninformative. The rearrangement links TRBV7-2 to TRBJ2-1; 11 bases match TRBD2. The CDR3 is 15 residues long. In germline, CDR1 is SGHTA, CDR2 FQGNSA. V lost 5 bases to trimming and J lost 4 bases; unmatched junction nucleotides: 4. CDR3 DNA: TGTGCCAGCAGCCGGGGGACTAGCGGTTACAATGAGCAGTTCTTC. It translates to CASSRGTSGYNEQFF. The full variable domain, its missing parts supplied by reference TRBV7-2 and TRBJ2-1, is GAGVSQSPSNKVTEKGKDVELRCDPISGHTALYWYRQSLGQGLEFLIYFQGNSAPDKSGLPSDRFSAERTGGSVSTLTIQRTQQEDSAVYLCASSRGTSGYNEQFFGPGTRLTVL.

This clonotype was recorded at least ten times. This beta chain turned up in a library designed for alpha chains; as an off-target read, its abundance says little. The chain uses TRBV9 and TRBJ2-5; D is uncertain. This CDR3 has 13 residues. Germline V gives CDR1 SGDLS, CDR2 YYNGEE. The V end was cut by 4 bases, the J end by 4 bases, with 11 bases between. CDR3 bases: TGTGCCAGCAGCCTCCAGACCGGAGAGACCCAGTACTTC. As protein: CASSLQTGETQYF.

In this sample, this clonotype turned up a few times. Since it is a stray read in a library aimed at alpha chains, this beta chain has a size that is not meaningful. The CDR3, as DNA: TGTGCCAGCAGCCAGGGACTAGCGGGGGGCCCTAGCACAGATACGCAGTATTTT. Protein sequence: CASSQGLAGGPSTDTQYF. The chain links TRBV4-2 to TRBJ2-3; TRBD2 aligns across 15 bases. The length of the CDR3 is 18 residues. Losses at the gene ends were 3 bases for V and 0 bases for J; bases not matched to a gene: 4. In germline, CDR1 is LGHNA, CDR2 YNFKEQ.

The sample holds many counts of this clonotype. As an off-target read in a library built for alpha chains, this beta chain has a frequency of little significance. The chain combines TRBV20-1 with TRBJ2-7; D is undetermined. Germline V gene data show CDR1 as DFQATT and CDR2 as SNEGSKA (reference sequence). The CDR3 spans 12 residues. Trimming shortened V by 1 base and J by 4 bases, and 8 bases separated the two germline ends. CDR3 nucleotide sequence: TGCAGTGCTAGAGGGCGGCAATACGAGCAGTACTTC. Translation gives CSARGRQYEQYF.

This clonotype is labeled as medium-sized (0.01 to 0.1%). This beta chain turned up in a library designed for alpha chains; as an off-target read, its abundance says little. CDR3 amino acids: CASSFSGLAGVYNEQFF. Here the CDR3 DNA reads TGTGCCAGCAGCTTCAGCGGACTAGCGGGGGTGTACAATGAGCAGTTCTTC. The gene calls are TRBV2 and TRBJ2-1; TRBD2 matches 13 bases. The germline gives CDR1 SNHLY, CDR2 FYNNEI. This CDR3 is 17 amino acids long. J was trimmed by 4 bases and V by 6 bases; bases with no gene match: 9.

In this sample, this clonotype turned up many times. Since the library was made to target alpha chains, this beta chain is a stray read and its abundance is not meaningful. V usage is TRBV3-1 and J usage is TRBJ2-7; D is unresolved. V gave up 1 base and J gave up 1 base, with 2 bases separating them. CDR3 length: 12 residues. The germline V gene encodes CDR1 LGHDT and CDR2 YNNKEL (reference sequence). The DNA of the CDR3 is TGTGCCAGCAGCCAAGTATCCTACGAGCAGTACTTC. Protein: CASSQVSYEQYF.

This clonotype was counted at least ten times. This beta chain came through as a stray read in a library set up for alpha chains, and its size says little. The J gene is TRBJ2-3, the V gene TRBV4-2; possible D gene TRBD1, 5 bases. Trimming stripped 4 bases from V and 0 bases from J, with 14 bases between. This CDR3 is 16 amino acids long. CDR1 and CDR2 (germline): LGHNA, YNFKEQ. The CDR3 loop reads CASSRRGPGSTDTQYF. The CDR3, as DNA: TGTGCCAGCAGCCGAAGGGGCCCGGGCAGCACAGATACGCAGTATTTT.